A single sample gave rise to the 8 T cell receptor beta chains below, sequenced in a study of cytomegalovirus exposure and HLA in healthy donors. Vbeta (60) and Jbeta (13) primers were used in the PCR. Assay: immunoSEQ multiplex PCR; the TCRdb copy retains only in-frame clones and omits some. The sample carries over 100,000 clones, over 60% recorded once. The sample consisted of PBMCs. The receptors were gathered from a female donor in good health and CMV-seronegative.

This chain uses TRBV4-1 with TRBJ1-4; D unresolved. The CDR3 contains 14 residues. Per germline, CDR1 MGHRA and CDR2 YSYEKL. Trimming pared 6 bases from V and 0 bases from J, leaving 8 bases between. Here the CDR3 DNA reads TGCGCCAGCAGTGTCTCTGCAACTAATGAAAAACTGTTTTTT. It encodes CASSVSATNEKLFF.

The gene calls are TRBV6-1 and TRBJ2-7; tentatively, D is TRBD1 (5 bases). Looked up from germline, CDR1 is MNHNS and CDR2 is SASEGT. Trimming left V 6 bases short and J 6 bases short, with 15 bases between. The CDR3 spans 13 residues. Here the CDR3 DNA reads TGTGCCAGCAGGCCACAGGAGCTGGGCGAGCAGTACTTC. Amino acid sequence: CASRPQELGEQYF.

The chain joins TRBV6-4 to TRBJ2-7; the D gene is possibly TRBD2 (5 bases). Trimming cost V 2 bases and J 0 bases, with 17 bases left between them. The CDR3 spans 17 residues. Germline CDR1 and CDR2: MRHNA and SNTAGT. The CDR3 DNA reads TGTGCCAGCAGTGACCCCCATGGGGAGCCCAGCTCCTACGAGCAGTACTTC. Its translation is CASSDPHGEPSSYEQYF.

The chain has TRBV7-2 and TRBJ2-5; 8 nucleotides agree with TRBD2. The assigned J gene may be wrong: the sequence end matches TRBJ2-7 better. This CDR3 has 15 residues. Germline V lookup: CDR1 SGHTA, CDR2 FQGNSA. This CDR3 reads CASSFSGLAGYEQYF. In nucleotides, the CDR3 is TGTGCCAGCAGCTTTAGCGGGCTAGCGGGCTACGAGCAGTACTTC.

The CDR3 loop is CSVGQGDSYEQYF. The CDR3 nucleotides read TGCAGCGTGGGACAGGGGGATTCCTACGAGCAGTACTTC. V usage is TRBV29-1 and J usage is TRBJ2-7; 11 bases are shared with TRBD1. V was pared by 6 bases and J by 1 base, with 2 bases of the junction left unmatched. The CDR3 runs 13 residues. Germline V gives CDR1 SQVTM, CDR2 ANQGSEA.

A few counts support this clone. The gene calls are TRBV6-5 and TRBJ1-1; D gene ambiguous. The V gene lost 0 bases and the J gene lost 4 bases, with 9 bases spanning the gap. CDR1 and CDR2 (germline): MNHEY, SVGAGI. The CDR3 is 14 amino acids. This CDR3 is CASSYSPGSTEAFF. CDR3 coding DNA: TGTGCCAGCAGTTACTCCCCCGGGTCCACTGAAGCTTTCTTT.

In its sample, this clone was seen once. At one boundary the junction diverges from the germline segment, which might be a read error. The chain couples TRBV27 to TRBJ1-5; D is unresolved. This CDR3 comprises 14 residues. Per the germline V gene, CDR1 is MNHEY and CDR2 is SMNVEV (reference sequence). The CDR3 region has the DNA TGTGCCGGCAGTTTAGGCAGGCGAAATCAGCCCCAGCATTTT. It codes for CAGSLGRRNQPQHF.

V is TRBV19 and J is TRBJ1-2, with D unresolved. The V and J ends lost 7 bases and 8 bases respectively, with 20 bases between them. This CDR3 spans 14 amino acids. CDR1 and CDR2 (germline): LNHDA, SQIVND (reference sequence). CDR3 residues: CASTPSLGAYGYTF. The DNA for the CDR3 is TGTGCCAGTACCCCCAGCTTGGGCGCGTACGGCTACACCTTC.